Presented here are 17 T cell receptor beta chains from one specimen sequenced in a study of tumor-infiltrating lymphocytes in primary liver carcinoma. From approximately 0.5 ug of total RNA, TCR beta-specific cDNA was reverse-transcribed using a constant-region primer. Sequencing libraries for TCR beta derived from three nested multiplex PCR rounds that used slightly modified ARM-PCR. Both of the initial two PCR rounds ran for approximately 10 cycles and employed TRBV1-TRBV30 forward primers alongside a C-beta reverse primer. TCRdb reprocessed the multiplex PCR reads via MiXCR and lists one record per CDR3 protein. The sample lists roughly 180,000 distinct CDR3 sequences, around 60% occurring once. The authors took blood RNA from unsorted whole blood and also extracted germline DNA. Sequenced: peripheral blood. Receptor source: a man aged 35 to 55 with primary liver carcinoma and hepatitis B virus infection.

A word on this clonotype: Possible read error: a much larger clone is one base away. The V call is TRBV11-2, the J call TRBJ2-1; D call uncertain. Germline CDR1 SGHAT, CDR2 FQNNGV. CDR3 length: 17 residues. V was pared by 4 bases and J by 0 bases, with 16 bases between. The CDR3 DNA follows: TGTGCCAGCAGCTATTATAGGGTGTTGGGCTCCTACAATGAGCAGTTCTTC. The encoded protein is CASSYYRVLGSYNEQFF.

The chain recombines TRBV7-8 with TRBJ2-2; possible D gene TRBD1, 7 bases. Germline CDR1 and CDR2: SGHVS and FQNEAQ. The CDR3 is made up of 15 amino acids. DNA for the CDR3: TGTGACAGTACTTTACAGGGGACTGGCGCCGGGGAGCTGTTTTTT. As protein: CDSTLQGTGAGELFF.

Of note for this clonotype: A read error is likely, as this CDR3 ends without the conserved phenylalanine or tryptophan. The chain is built from TRBV6-6 and TRBJ2-3; 11 bases map to TRBD2. The CDR3 is 17 amino acids. Germline V gene sequence: CDR1 MNHNY, CDR2 SVGAGI (reference sequence). CDR3 loop: CVSSPPSGRLLTDTQYL. The CDR3, as DNA: TGTGTCAGCAGTCCCCCTAGCGGGAGGCTACTCACAGATACGCAGTATCTT.

The genes are TRBV5-8 and TRBJ2-5, with D perhaps TRBD2 (6 bases). Trimming took 3 bases from V and 0 from J, leaving 12 bases between them. The CDR3 covers 15 residues. Germline V gene sequence: CDR1 SGHTS, CDR2 YDEGEE. The CDR3 bases are TGTGCCAGCAGCTCCGTGACTAGTCACCAAGAGACCCAGTACTTC. It yields the protein CASSSVTSHQETQYF.

This clonotype was found a few times. The chain recombines TRBV7-9 with TRBJ2-5; maybe TRBD1 (5 bases). This CDR3 is 13 amino acids long. The germline gives CDR1 SEHNR, CDR2 FQNEAQ (reference sequence). V lost 3 bases and J 5 bases, leaving 10 bases between the germline ends. CDR3 amino acids: CASSFREIETQYF. In nucleotides, the CDR3 is TGTGCCAGCAGCTTCAGGGAAATCGAGACCCAGTACTTC.

In the case of this clonotype: Compared with germline, one end of the junction differs, possibly owing to a read error. V usage is TRBV11-2 and J usage is TRBJ2-1, with D tentatively TRBD2 (6 bases). Looked up from germline, CDR1 is SGHAT and CDR2 is FQNNGV. The CDR3 extends over 13 amino acids. The chain's CDR3 is CASRGTGVNEQFF. CDR3 nucleotides: TGTGCCAGCAGAGGGACTGGAGTCAATGAACAGTTCTTC.

Of note for this clonotype: Because the CDR3 is missing its conserved closing phenylalanine or tryptophan, this is likely a read error. The V gene is TRBV10-3, the J gene TRBJ1-5, with 8 bases aligning to TRBD1. The V gene's germline CDR1 is ENHRY and CDR2 SYGVKD. This CDR3 spans 15 amino acids. V dropped 2 bases and J dropped 2; count of bases not matched to a gene: 2. CDR3 sequence (DNA): TGTGCCATCAGTGAGCAGGGGGCAGGCAATCAGCCCCAGCATTCT. Translated: CAISEQGAGNQPQHS.

DNA for the CDR3: TGTGCCAGCAGCTCAGGGCGGGAGGGCCTTAACGGGGAGCTGTTTTTT. Encoded protein: CASSSGREGLNGELFF. V usage is TRBV5-4 and J usage is TRBJ2-2; the match to TRBD2 covers 9 bases. CDR1 is SGHNT, CDR2 YYREEE, per germline (reference sequence). V gave up 3 bases and J gave up 7 bases; unmatched junction bases: 10. This CDR3 comprises 16 residues.

The sample holds a few counts of this clonotype. The chain has TRBV6-2 or TRBV6-3 and TRBJ2-7, with 10 positions matching TRBD2. The CDR3 loop spans 14 amino acids. Per germline, CDR1 MNHEY and CDR2 SVGEGT. Trimming took 5 bases from V and 6 from J; bases not matched to a gene: 7. CDR3 DNA sequence: TGTGCCAGCAGTACCTTGGGACTAGCGAGCGAGCAGTACTTC. Its translation: CASSTLGLASEQYF.

A word on this clonotype: An end of the junction does not agree with germline; a read error may underlie this. The chain uses TRBV10-3 and TRBJ2-7, with 11 bases that match TRBD2. In germline, CDR1 is ENHRY, CDR2 SYGVKD. The CDR3 covers 15 residues. The CDR3 sequence is CTIRSGTSGSYEQYF. The CDR3 DNA sequence: TGTACCATCAGATCCGGGACTAGCGGATCCTACGAGCAGTACTTC.

In this sample, this clonotype turned up many times. The chain has TRBV11-2 and TRBJ2-2; tentatively, D is TRBD2 (6 bases). Germline V CDR1 and CDR2: SGHAT, FQNNGV. V dropped 0 bases and J dropped 5 bases, with 7 bases sitting between them. CDR3 size: 14 residues. CDR3 in DNA: TGTGCCAGCAGCTTAGAAGGGAGGACCGGGGAGCTGTTTTTT. Its protein is CASSLEGRTGELFF.

This clonotype has only one observation. One base away lies a much larger clone, so this may be a sequencing read error. This rearrangement joins TRBV29-1 to TRBJ2-7; 9 nucleotides line up with TRBD2. The V gene end was trimmed by 7 bases and the J gene end by 6 bases; junction bases not matched to a gene: 10. This CDR3 contains 13 residues. In germline, CDR1 is SQVTM, CDR2 ANQGSEA. For the CDR3, the DNA is TGCAGCGCAAGTAGCGGGAGTTGGGGCGAGCAGTACTTC. Amino acid sequence: CSASSGSWGEQYF.

This clonotype was detected only a few times. The chain is built from TRBV12-3 or TRBV12-4 and TRBJ2-3; D remains unclear. This CDR3 is built from 14 residues. Trimming shortened V by 5 bases and J by 2 bases, and 11 bases separated the two germline ends. In DNA, the CDR3 is TGTGCCAGCAGTACCGGGCGCCACACAGATACGCAGTATTTT. Protein: CASSTGRHTDTQYF.

CDR3 DNA: TGTGCCAGCAGTCCTGGGACAGGGGATCAGCAGTTCTTC. Translation gives CASSPGTGDQQFF. This chain uses TRBV12-3 or TRBV12-4 with TRBJ2-1; TRBD1 matches at 10 bases. CDR3 size: 13 residues. Trimming at V came to 5 bases and at J to 11 bases, leaving 6 bases not matched to a gene.

As regards this clonotype: Relative to the germline gene, one junction end is altered; a read error may explain this. This chain links TRBV29-1 with TRBJ2-1, with 7 bases identical to TRBD2. The CDR3 loop spans 14 amino acids. CDR1 is SQVTM and CDR2 is ANQGSEA in the germline V gene. The CDR3 sequence: CSVAVGGYGNEHFF. The DNA of the CDR3 is TGCAGCGTGGCCGTGGGGGGGTACGGCAATGAGCACTTCTTC.

This clonotype has just one count. This may be a read error, as it is one base from a much larger clone. The chain links TRBV11-2 to TRBJ2-3; D unclear. V gave up 5 bases and J gave up 6 bases, with 15 bases separating them. The germline CDR1 and CDR2 sequences are SGHAT and FQNNGV. This CDR3 comprises 14 residues. CDR3 loop: CASSPSELVDTQYF. DNA of the CDR3: TGTGCCAGCAGCCCATCCGAGCTAGTCGATACGCAGTATTTT.

As to this clonotype: A single base separates this from a much larger clone, so it may be a read error. This chain links TRBV6-1 with TRBJ2-4; D gene ambiguous. With 6 bases removed from V and 0 bases from J, the gap between germline ends came to 21 bases. Germline V CDR1 and CDR2: MNHNS, SASEGT. This CDR3 region has 18 residues. The CDR3 is CASRPRGGTVQAKNIQYF. The CDR3 DNA reads as TGTGCCAGCAGGCCGAGAGGCGGAACTGTTCAAGCCAAAAACATTCAGTACTTC.